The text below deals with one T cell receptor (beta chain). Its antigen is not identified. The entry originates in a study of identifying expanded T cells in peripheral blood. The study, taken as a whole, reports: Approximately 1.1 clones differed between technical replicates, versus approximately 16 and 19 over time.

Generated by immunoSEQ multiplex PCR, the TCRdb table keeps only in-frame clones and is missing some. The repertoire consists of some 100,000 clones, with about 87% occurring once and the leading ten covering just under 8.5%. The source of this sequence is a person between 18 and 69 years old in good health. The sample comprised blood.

CDR3 bases: TGTGCCATCCACGGACAGATCTCTAGCACAGATACGCAGTATTTT. Translating gives CAIHGQISSTDTQYF. The chain carries TRBV6-6 and TRBJ2-3, with a possible D match to TRBD1 (6 bases). V was trimmed by 10 bases and J by 0 bases, leaving 17 bases between them. Germline V gene lookup returns CDR1 MNHNY and CDR2 SVGAGI (reference sequence). This CDR3 contains 15 residues.